This TCR beta chain was identified in a study of molecular identifiers for immune sequencing clone quantification (dated by TCRdb to the late 2010s). Regarding the complete study: For a replicate experiment, RNA from around 20,000 or 99,000 naive CD8 T cells was divided into five aliquots, of which four were sequenced. This methods study used CD8 T cells to benchmark TCR RNA copy counting and molecular-identifier clustering-based TCR repertoire sequencing (MIDCIRS). Overall results and qualifications from the work: Identical TCR molecules sharing a barcode could cause highly expanded clone sizes to be underestimated. Approximately 3 recovered TCR RNA copies per cell were obtained by modeling, versus approximately 9 by digital PCR, implying a capture efficiency of around 28%. The naive libraries included spiked-in Jurkat TCR RNA (roughly 9 copies' worth), and this RNA is not part of the donor repertoire. In CMV-specific effector cells, over 97% of molecules were held by clones above 20 RNA copies, whereas under 1% of molecules were held by such clones in naive cells. A single cell's worth of spiked-in Jurkat TCR RNA was reported detectable even among 850,000 to 1,000,000 naive CD8 T cells. When barcode sub-clustering was omitted, TCR diversity was inflated by chimeric consensus sequences, with chimeras reaching as high as 47%.

Libraries of naive CD8 T cells were built from anywhere between about 19,000 and 1,100,000 sorted cells, with 10%, 30% or 50% of the purified RNA used. On a BD FACSAria II, naive CD8 T cells were FACS-sorted as CD8+CD4-CCR7+CD45RA+ and collected into RLT Plus buffer. Ten to eleven TCR copies' worth of Jurkat RNA were spiked into roughly 17,000-1,100,000 naive CD8 T cell samples to test detection sensitivity. Enrichment of CD8 T cells was done with RosetteSep CD8+ T Cell Enrichment Cocktail plus Ficoll-Paque, and ACK red cell lysis came afterward. This clonotype was detected many times. Which antigen it targets is not known. No qualities accompany the bases; no much larger clone lies one base away. Libraries came from PCR. The instrument was an Illumina HiSeq 4000. Bulk TCR libraries were generated as previously described, with the TCR primers listed in Table S5 used. Purification of total RNA was performed with the Qiagen AllPrep DNA/RNA kit. Before analysis, reads from multiple sequencing runs of the same library were pooled. The source study handled its data this way. Only reads with exact TCR constant sequence were kept, trimmed to 150 nt, and grouped by their 12-nt molecular barcodes. Reads within each barcode group were sub-clustered using a 15% Levenshtein threshold, and quality-weighted consensus sequences were constructed for each RNA molecule. Non-functional sequences were filtered out, along with any lower-count sequence sitting one edit away from another sequence. Based on a fit of two negative binomial distributions, barcode sub-clusters having less than 20% of the maximum read count were discarded. In-frame beta chains were kept once TCRdb had trimmed the public reads at Q25 with fastp and called clones with MiXCR. Rows matching on CDR3 protein sequence are summarized as one entry with the most common DNA and genes. The V and J calls were not made by the authors but by TCRdb's processing. Present in this sample are approximately 54,000 distinct CDR3 sequences, about 25% of which were seen just once. Clones ranked in the top ten supply under 2% of the sample.

The CDR3 sequence holds 15 residues, the cysteine and phenylalanine included. Here the CDR3 DNA is all that survives: 45 bases in frame from base 1. Relative to germline, V is 5 bases shorter and J is 5 bases shorter, with 18 bases between their ends. The germline V gene encodes CDR1 SEHNR and CDR2 FQNEAQ (reference sequence). This clonotype was sampled from a human donor in good health. Some libraries in this study had Jurkat cell RNA spiked in. The chain uses TRBV7-9 and TRBJ1-1; 6 matching bases give a weak D call of TRBD1. Sequencing was performed on naive CD8+ T cells from blood, with Jurkat cell RNA spiked in. Explained via the paper, the cell subset or site label denotes: FACS-sorted CD8+CD4-CCR7+CD45RA+ naive T cells. Read as DNA, the sequence is TGTGCCAGCAGCCGCGAGGAGGGGGTAGGAACTGAAGCTTTCTTT. Its product reads: CASSREEGVGTEAFF.